Each of the 28 T cell receptor beta chains below was sequenced from the same sample in a study of shared clonotypes between healthy human individuals. Libraries were prepared by immunoSEQ multiplex PCR; TCRdb keeps only in-frame clonotypes and omits some of them. The sample has 2 million to 2.5 million clones, about 93% seen once; the top ten hold over 1.5%. Naive CD8 populations comprised CD45RO-negative cells positively selected for CCR7, excluding terminally differentiated effector memory CD45RA+ cells. The sample comprised naive CD8+ T cells from PBMCs. The receptors were sampled from a man aged 18 to 30 in good health. Some clones in this sample may be carry-over from other donors' samples.

The rearrangement joins TRBV5-1 to TRBJ1-1; 9 positions match TRBD1. The CDR3 covers 16 residues. The J segment lost 5 bases and the V segment lost 3 bases, leaving 11 bases of the junction unmatched. Germline V gives CDR1 SGHRS, CDR2 YFSETQ. CDR3 DNA sequence: TGCGCCAGCAGCTGGGGACAGGGCGGGAAGGGGACTGAAGCTTTCTTT. As protein: CASSWGQGGKGTEAFF.

The V and J genes are TRBV19 and TRBJ1-1; 9 nucleotides agree with TRBD1. Germline V gene sequence: CDR1 LNHDA, CDR2 SQIVND (reference sequence). V shed 3 bases, J shed 2 bases, and the junction held 4 bases outside the gene matches. The CDR3 loop spans 15 amino acids. CDR3 amino acids: CASSMLDRGNTEAFF. Here the CDR3 DNA reads TGTGCCAGTAGTATGCTGGACAGGGGCAACACTGAAGCTTTCTTT.

The sample holds a few counts of this clone. The genes are TRBV2 and TRBJ1-5, with D possibly being TRBD1 (5 bases). Germline V gene data show CDR1 as SNHLY and CDR2 as FYNNEI. Trimming removed 8 bases from V and 9 bases from J, with 8 bases in between. CDR3 length: 10 amino acids. The CDR3 spells CASGGWPQHF. The CDR3 nucleotides are TGTGCCAGCGGGGGATGGCCCCAGCATTTT. The complete variable domain, with remaining parts taken from reference TRBV2 and TRBJ1-5, reads EPEVTQTPSHQVTQMGQEVILRCVPISNHLYFYWYRQILGQKVEFLVSFYNNEISEKSEIFDDQFSVERPDGSNFTLKIRSTKLEDSAMYFCASGGWPQHFGDGTRLSIL.

V and J are TRBV4-3 and TRBJ2-7, with 8 bases fitting TRBD2. The germline gives CDR1 LGHNA, CDR2 YSLEER. V was clipped by 3 bases and J by 7 bases; unmatched bases: 8. CDR3 size: 14 residues. As DNA, the CDR3 is TGCGCCAGCAGCCACGGACTAGCAGTCCTGGAGCAGTACTTC. This gives the protein CASSHGLAVLEQYF.

The gene calls are TRBV5-8 and TRBJ1-5; D not resolved. Trimming stripped 3 bases from V and 5 bases from J, with 9 bases between. The CDR3 is 13 amino acids. From germline, CDR1 is SGHTS and CDR2 YDEGEE. The CDR3 DNA is TGTGCCAGCAGCTCGGTCCAATATCAGCCCCAGCATTTT. Protein sequence: CASSSVQYQPQHF.

The CDR3 loop is CATSRDSGVSYEQYF. The CDR3 DNA sequence: TGTGCCACCAGCAGAGATTCCGGGGTCTCCTACGAGCAGTACTTC. The chain carries TRBV15 and TRBJ2-7; maybe TRBD2 (5 bases). The CDR3 loop spans 15 amino acids. The germline V gene encodes CDR1 LNHNV and CDR2 YYDKDF (reference sequence). The V end was cut by 0 bases, the J end by 0 bases, with 9 bases between.

This chain links TRBV29-1 with TRBJ1-2; TRBD1 matches at 7 bases. V dropped 4 bases and J dropped 2; count of bases not matched to a gene: 10. In germline, CDR1 is SQVTM, CDR2 ANQGSEA. The CDR3 contains 15 residues. The CDR3 reads CSVVARGGINYGYTF. In nucleotides, the CDR3 is TGCAGCGTTGTTGCCAGGGGGGGGATAAACTATGGCTACACCTTC.

The gene calls are TRBV12-5 and TRBJ2-7, with 11 positions matching TRBD2. With 9 bases clipped from V and 7 bases from J, the junction kept 8 bases outside the gene matches. CDR1 LGHNT and CDR2 FRNRAP come from the germline V gene. CDR3 length: 13 residues. The CDR3 loop reads CARGTSGIWEQYF. The DNA of the CDR3 is TGTGCTAGAGGGACTAGCGGTATTTGGGAGCAGTACTTC.

The genes are TRBV9 and TRBJ2-7; 9 bases match TRBD1. J gave up 5 bases and V 4 bases, and 10 bases lay outside the gene matches. Germline values: CDR1 SGDLS, CDR2 YYNGEE. This CDR3 spans 15 amino acids. DNA of the CDR3: TGTGCCAGCAGCCCAGGTGGGGACAGGGTCCACGAGCAGTACTTC. Residues: CASSPGGDRVHEQYF.

This clone was detected once. This sequence joins TRBV19 and TRBJ2-7; tentative D call: TRBD1 (6 bases). This CDR3 region has 12 residues. Trimming shortened V by 6 bases and J by 7 bases, and 13 bases separated the two germline ends. The germline V gene has CDR1 LNHDA and CDR2 SQIVND (reference sequence). In DNA, the CDR3 is TGTGCCAGTAGCGGGACACCGAAGGAGCAGTACTTC. Translated, it gives CASSGTPKEQYF.

This rearrangement joins TRBV28 to TRBJ2-7; D may be TRBD1 or TRBD2 (6 bases each). V was pared by 5 bases and J by 6 bases, with 17 bases between. The CDR3 loop spans 14 amino acids. The germline gives CDR1 MDHEN, CDR2 SYDVKM. This chain's CDR3 is CASSDHWGAGEQYF. DNA for the CDR3: TGTGCCAGCAGTGACCACTGGGGGGCTGGCGAGCAGTACTTC.

CDR3: CASSLAGGGEETQYF. For the CDR3, the DNA is TGTGCCAGCAGCTTAGCGGGCGGCGGAGAAGAGACCCAGTACTTC. The gene calls are TRBV7-9 and TRBJ2-5, with D hard to call. CDR1 SEHNR and CDR2 FQNEAQ come from the germline V gene (reference sequence). Trimming removed 0 bases from V and 3 bases from J, with 11 bases in between. This CDR3 comprises 15 residues.

The chain has TRBV12-2 and TRBJ2-1. TRBV12-2 has pseudogene status. This CDR3 is built from 10 residues. CDR3 nucleotide sequence: TGTGCAAGTCCCTACAATGAGCAGTTCTTC. Residues: CASPYNEQFF.

Points on this clone: In the same sample, other DNA sequences code for this CDR3. The V gene is TRBV6-6, the J gene TRBJ1-1, with D unresolved. The CDR3 loop spans 13 amino acids. Per germline, CDR1 MNHNY and CDR2 SVGAGI (reference sequence). V was pared by 2 bases and J by 3 bases, with 7 bases between. Written as DNA, the CDR3 is TGTGCCAGCAGTTACGAAGGCTACACTGAAGCTTTCTTT. Its translation: CASSYEGYTEAFF.

This chain uses TRBV28 with TRBJ2-7, with TRBD2 as a possible D gene (6 bases). The germline CDR1 and CDR2 sequences are MDHEN and SYDVKM. The CDR3 loop spans 15 amino acids. V dropped 3 bases and J dropped 3 bases, with 15 bases sitting between them. This CDR3 reads CASSLSDREIYEQYF. The CDR3 nucleotides read TGTGCCAGCAGTTTGTCGGATCGGGAGATCTACGAGCAGTACTTC.

Of note for this clone: Different DNA sequences within this sample yield the same CDR3. V gene TRBV28 combines with J gene TRBJ2-1; D is unresolved. Germline-derived CDR1 and CDR2 are MDHEN and SYDVKM. CDR3 length: 13 amino acids. Trimming took off 2 bases at V and 3 bases at J, with 5 bases between the two ends. CDR3 loop: CASSLAGYNEQFF. The CDR3 DNA is TGTGCCAGCAGTTTAGCAGGCTACAATGAGCAGTTCTTC.

This clone has more than one count but fewer than ten. The rearrangement joins TRBV7-6 to TRBJ1-5; D gene ambiguous. CDR3 length: 13 amino acids. Germline V gene sequence: CDR1 SGHVS, CDR2 FNYEAQ. Trimming took 1 base from V and 7 from J, leaving 8 bases between them. The CDR3 sequence is CASSLDLWQPQHF. DNA of the CDR3: TGTGCCAGCAGCTTAGATCTTTGGCAGCCCCAGCATTTT.

The rearrangement links TRBV28 to TRBJ1-5; 8 bases are shared with TRBD1. V shed 1 base, J shed 2 bases, and the junction held 4 bases outside the gene matches. The CDR3 is 16 amino acids. CDR1 MDHEN and CDR2 SYDVKM come from the germline V gene. The CDR3 nucleotides are TGTGCCAGCAGTTTATTAATGGACAGGGGCAATCAGCCCCAGCATTTT. Protein product: CASSLLMDRGNQPQHF.

This chain links TRBV4-3 with TRBJ2-1, with TRBD1 matching over 9 bases. The V gene end was trimmed by 5 bases and the J gene end by 7 bases; junction bases not matched to a gene: 12. This CDR3 has 16 amino acids. Germline V gene sequence: CDR1 LGHNA, CDR2 YSLEER. The CDR3 here is CASSFGTGIPWNEQFF. DNA for the CDR3: TGCGCCAGCAGCTTTGGGACAGGGATCCCATGGAATGAGCAGTTCTTC.

With regard to this clone: The sample has other DNA sequences that encode this CDR3 too. V usage is TRBV6-4 and J usage is TRBJ1-1, with D perhaps TRBD1 (5 bases). Trimming removed 0 bases from V and 3 bases from J, with 8 bases in between. In germline, CDR1 is MRHNA, CDR2 SNTAGT. The CDR3 runs to 14 residues. CDR3 DNA sequence: TGTGCCAGCAGTGACTCGAGCAGGGACACTGAAGCTTTCTTT. Its translation: CASSDSSRDTEAFF.

The chain employs TRBV4-1 and TRBJ1-1; 8 nucleotides agree with TRBD1. The trim removed 4 bases at V and 7 bases at J, leaving 8 bases unmatched. This CDR3 has 14 residues. Germline CDR1 is MGHRA and CDR2 is YSYEKL. The CDR3 spells CASSRAQGVNEAFF. In DNA, the CDR3 is TGCGCCAGCAGCCGAGCACAGGGGGTAAATGAAGCTTTCTTT.

Note on this clone: Different DNA sequences within this sample yield the same CDR3. This chain uses TRBV4-3 with TRBJ2-1, with D perhaps matching TRBD2 (5 bases). CDR3 size: 15 residues. V lost 1 base and J lost 3, with 10 bases in between. Germline loops: CDR1 LGHNA, CDR2 YSLEER. CDR3 amino acids: CASSQGSGVYNEQFF. The CDR3 region has the DNA TGCGCCAGCAGCCAAGGAAGCGGAGTCTACAATGAGCAGTTCTTC.

The gene calls are TRBV29-1 and TRBJ2-7, with no clear D. V lost 4 bases and J lost 0, with 10 bases in between. The CDR3 loop spans 13 amino acids. Germline V gives CDR1 SQVTM, CDR2 ANQGSEA. The CDR3 region is CSVVQTTSYEQYF. CDR3 bases: TGCAGCGTTGTACAGACGACCTCCTACGAGCAGTACTTC.

The rearrangement joins TRBV11-2 to TRBJ2-1; no clear D gene. Germline loops: CDR1 SGHAT, CDR2 FQNNGV. The CDR3 runs 12 residues. Trimming stripped 5 bases from V and 7 bases from J, with 9 bases between. The chain's CDR3 is CASSNSRNEQFF. CDR3 coding DNA: TGTGCCAGCAGCAATAGCAGGAATGAGCAGTTCTTC. Full variable domain (outside the CDR3, taken from reference TRBV11-2 and TRBJ2-1): EAGVAQSPRYKIIEKRQSVAFWCNPISGHATLYWYQQILGQGPKLLIQFQNNGVVDDSQLPKDRFSAERLKGVDSTLKIQPAKLEDSAVYLCASSNSRNEQFFGPGTRLTVL.

The count of this clone is one. This CDR3 is CASSTRDSETQYF. CDR3 coding DNA: TGCGCCAGCAGTACCCGGGACAGCGAGACCCAGTACTTC. The V gene is TRBV4-1, the J gene TRBJ2-5; 7 nucleotides match TRBD1. Trimming removed 6 bases from V and 5 bases from J; junction bases left unmatched: 6. Germline lookup yields CDR1 MGHRA and CDR2 YSYEKL. The CDR3 covers 13 residues.

The chain uses TRBV19 and TRBJ2-6; no firm D call. Germline loops: CDR1 LNHDA, CDR2 SQIVND (reference sequence). Trimming left V 8 bases short and J 4 bases short, with 6 bases between. The CDR3 sequence is 12 residues long. The CDR3 nucleotides are TGTGCCAGTGCCCTCGGGGCCAACGTCCTGACTTTC. Its translation: CASALGANVLTF.

The CDR3 nucleotides read TGCGCCAGCAGCCAAGTACCAGGGGAAGGGGGCTCCTATGGCTACACCTTC. It specifies CASSQVPGEGGSYGYTF. The genes are TRBV4-1 and TRBJ1-2; the match to TRBD1 covers 7 bases. Trimming cost V 1 base and J 4 bases; bases outside gene matches: 12. In germline, CDR1 is MGHRA, CDR2 YSYEKL. This CDR3 is built from 17 residues.

The gene calls are TRBV11-2 and TRBJ2-7; 15 bases match TRBD2. The junction had 14 bases not matched to a gene; V was cut back by 5 bases and J by 6 bases. Germline values: CDR1 SGHAT, CDR2 FQNNGV. The CDR3 sequence is 18 residues long. The DNA of the CDR3 is TGTGCCAGCAGCCCAGGACTAGCGGGAGGGCCTCAGCTTATCGAGCAGTACTTC. Translation gives CASSPGLAGGPQLIEQYF.